These 5 T cell receptor beta chains came from one sample sequenced in a study of human T cells and chemical hapten exposure. TCRdb re-called the 5' RACE reads through MiXCR, storing one row per CDR3 protein. The sample carries more than 75,000 distinct CDR3 sequences, approximately 15% recorded once. The study extracted total RNA from unfractionated whole blood. These receptors came from a female donor in good health.

This clonotype was recorded a few times. CDR3 sequence reads: CATRDGGRGANVLTF. The DNA of the CDR3 is TGTGCCACCAGAGACGGAGGAAGGGGGGCCAACGTCCTGACTTTC. The chain has TRBV15 and TRBJ2-6, with D possibly matching TRBD2 (5 bases). Germline CDR1 LNHNV, CDR2 YYDKDF (reference sequence). V was pared by 6 bases and J by 4 bases, with 13 bases between. CDR3 length: 15 residues.

The table lists this clonotype with a few counts. The chain employs TRBV30 and TRBJ1-1; D is uncertain. Trimming removed 5 bases from V and 0 bases from J, with 10 bases in between. Germline CDR1 and CDR2: GTSNPN and SVGIG (reference sequence). This CDR3 has 13 amino acids. DNA for the CDR3: TGTGCCTGGTGTAGGGCCTTGAACACTGAAGCTTTCTTT. Amino acids: CAWCRALNTEAFF.

This clonotype showed up just a few times. The rearrangement links TRBV19 to TRBJ1-1; D call uncertain. The CDR3 extends over 13 amino acids. The germline V gene has CDR1 LNHDA and CDR2 SQIVND (reference sequence). Trimming cost V 7 bases and J 0 bases, with 9 bases left between them. The CDR3 bases are TGTGCCAGTACCATCGGATTGAACACTGAAGCTTTCTTT. This codes for CASTIGLNTEAFF.

This clonotype appeared a few times. The chain is built from TRBV20-1 and TRBJ1-2; tentative D call: TRBD1 (5 bases). This CDR3 has 16 amino acids. V lost 1 base and J lost 3, with 18 bases in between. CDR1 DFQATT and CDR2 SNEGSKA come from the germline V gene (reference sequence). CDR3 sequence: CSARALRDSGHYGYTF. DNA of the CDR3: TGCAGTGCTAGAGCCCTCCGGGACTCAGGCCACTATGGCTACACCTTC.

This CDR3 is CASSLSARGDQPQHF. DNA of the CDR3: TGTGCCAGCAGCTTGTCGGCGAGGGGGGATCAGCCCCAGCATTTT. J is TRBJ1-5 and V is TRBV5-6, with a tentative D call TRBD1 (6 bases). V was clipped by 1 base and J by 5 bases, with 13 bases between them. The CDR3 runs 15 residues. In germline, CDR1 is SGHDT, CDR2 YYEEEE.